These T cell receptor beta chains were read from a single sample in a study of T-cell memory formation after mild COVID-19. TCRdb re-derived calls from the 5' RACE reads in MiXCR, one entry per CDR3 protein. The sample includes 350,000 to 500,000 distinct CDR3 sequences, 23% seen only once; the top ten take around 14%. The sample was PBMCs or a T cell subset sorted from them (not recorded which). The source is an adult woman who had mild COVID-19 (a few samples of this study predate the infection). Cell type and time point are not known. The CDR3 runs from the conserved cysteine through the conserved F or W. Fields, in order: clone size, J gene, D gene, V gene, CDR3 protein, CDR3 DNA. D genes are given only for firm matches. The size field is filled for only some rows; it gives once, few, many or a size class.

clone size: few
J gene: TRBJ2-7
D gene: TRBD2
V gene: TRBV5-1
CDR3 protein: CASSSETSPGYEQYF
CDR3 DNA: TGCGCCAGCAGCTCGGAGACTAGCCCCGGTTACGAGCAGTACTTC

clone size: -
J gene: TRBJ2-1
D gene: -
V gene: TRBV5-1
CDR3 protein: CASSPELSEQFF
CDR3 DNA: TGCGCCAGCAGCCCCGAACTCAGTGAGCAGTTCTTC

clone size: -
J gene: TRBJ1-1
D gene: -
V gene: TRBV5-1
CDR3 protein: CASSLAVENTEAFF
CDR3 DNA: TGCGCCAGCAGCTTGGCAGTAGAGAACACTGAAGCTTTCTTT

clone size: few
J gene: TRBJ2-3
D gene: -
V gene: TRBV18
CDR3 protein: CASSESTGTDTQYF
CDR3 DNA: TGTGCCAGCTCAGAGAGCACTGGCACAGATACGCAGTATTTT

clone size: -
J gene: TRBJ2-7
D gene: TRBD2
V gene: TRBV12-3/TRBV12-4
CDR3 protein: CASSSQGGIGREQYF
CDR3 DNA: TGTGCCAGCAGTTCCCAGGGAGGGATCGGTCGCGAGCAGTACTTC

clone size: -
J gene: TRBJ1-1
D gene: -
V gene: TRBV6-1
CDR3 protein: CASRQATNTEAFF
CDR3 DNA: TGTGCCAGCAGACAGGCTACGAACACTGAAGCTTTCTTT

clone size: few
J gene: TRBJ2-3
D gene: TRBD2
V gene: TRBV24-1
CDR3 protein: CATSDYRAGGPDTQYF
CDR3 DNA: TGTGCCACCAGTGATTACCGAGCGGGAGGCCCAGATACGCAGTATTTT

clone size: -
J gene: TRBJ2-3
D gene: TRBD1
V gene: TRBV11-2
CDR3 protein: CASSLDGRGTDTDTQYF
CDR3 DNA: TGTGCCAGCAGCTTAGATGGTAGAGGGACAGATACAGATACGCAGTATTTT

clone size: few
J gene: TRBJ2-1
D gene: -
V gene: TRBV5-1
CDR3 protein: CASSPPTGDEQFF
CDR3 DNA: TGCGCCAGCAGCCCGCCTACGGGGGATGAGCAGTTCTTC

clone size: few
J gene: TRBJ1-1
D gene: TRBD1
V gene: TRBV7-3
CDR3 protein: CASSPKTGGTNTEAFF
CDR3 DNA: TGTGCCAGCAGCCCTAAGACAGGGGGCACTAACACTGAAGCTTTCTTT

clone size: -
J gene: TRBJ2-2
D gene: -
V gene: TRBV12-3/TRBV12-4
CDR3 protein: CASSTKDTGELFF
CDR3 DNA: TGTGCCAGCAGTACTAAGGACACCGGGGAGCTGTTTTTT

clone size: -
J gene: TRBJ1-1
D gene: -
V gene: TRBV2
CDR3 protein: CASTEGPSEAFF
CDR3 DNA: TGTGCCAGCACTGAGGGACCTTCTGAAGCTTTCTTT

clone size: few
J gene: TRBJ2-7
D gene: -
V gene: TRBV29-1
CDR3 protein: CSVEFAGTYEQYF
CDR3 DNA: TGCAGCGTTGAATTCGCAGGTACCTACGAGCAGTACTTC

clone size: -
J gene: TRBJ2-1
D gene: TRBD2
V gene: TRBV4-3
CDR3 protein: CASSPHIAGGSYNEQFF
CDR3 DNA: TGCGCCAGCAGCCCACATATAGCGGGGGGCTCCTACAATGAGCAGTTCTTC

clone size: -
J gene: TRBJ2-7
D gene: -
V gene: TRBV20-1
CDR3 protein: CSARDRGLPYEQYF
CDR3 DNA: TGCAGTGCTAGAGACAGGGGATTACCCTACGAGCAGTACTTC

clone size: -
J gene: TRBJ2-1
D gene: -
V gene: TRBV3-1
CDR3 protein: CASSQDWGELNNEQFF
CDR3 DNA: TGTGCCAGCAGCCAAGATTGGGGGGAGCTAAACAATGAGCAGTTCTTC

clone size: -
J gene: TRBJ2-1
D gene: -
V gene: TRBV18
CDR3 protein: CASSRQSPFYNEQFF
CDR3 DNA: TGTGCCAGCTCACGCCAGTCACCATTTTACAATGAGCAGTTCTTC

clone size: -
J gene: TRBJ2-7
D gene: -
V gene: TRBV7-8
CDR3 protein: CASSLALRGDPYEQYF
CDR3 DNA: TGTGCCAGCAGCTTAGCATTGAGAGGGGACCCCTACGAGCAGTACTTC

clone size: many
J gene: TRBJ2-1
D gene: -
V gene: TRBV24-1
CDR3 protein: CATRRGAGNEQFF
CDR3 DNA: TGTGCCACCCGTCGGGGGGCGGGAAATGAGCAGTTCTTC

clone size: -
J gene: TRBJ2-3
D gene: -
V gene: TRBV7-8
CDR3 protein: CASSYSSRLSTDTQYF
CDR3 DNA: TGTGCCAGCAGCTACAGCTCGCGTTTAAGCACAGATACGCAGTATTTT

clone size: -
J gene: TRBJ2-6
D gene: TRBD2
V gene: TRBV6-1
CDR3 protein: CASQNLAVSGANVLTF
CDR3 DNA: TGTGCCAGTCAAAACCTAGCGGTCTCTGGGGCCAACGTCCTGACTTTC

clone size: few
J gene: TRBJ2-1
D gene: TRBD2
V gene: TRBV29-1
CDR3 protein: CSGAGTSGAYSSYNEQFF
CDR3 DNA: TGCAGCGGGGCCGGGACTAGCGGGGCCTACAGCTCCTACAATGAGCAGTTCTTC

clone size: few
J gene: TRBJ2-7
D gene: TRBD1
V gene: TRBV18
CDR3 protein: CASSPNRGFSYEQYF
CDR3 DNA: TGTGCCAGCTCACCGAACAGGGGATTTTCCTACGAGCAGTACTTC

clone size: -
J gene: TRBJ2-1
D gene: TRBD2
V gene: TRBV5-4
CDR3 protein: CASRLLAGGLNEQFF
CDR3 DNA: TGTGCCAGCAGGCTACTAGCGGGGGGCTTGAATGAGCAGTTCTTC

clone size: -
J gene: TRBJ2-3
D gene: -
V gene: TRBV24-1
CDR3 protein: CATSDLDGYTDTQYF
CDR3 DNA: TGTGCCACCAGTGATTTAGACGGGTACACAGATACGCAGTATTTT